The 25 T cell receptor beta chains listed next were all sequenced from one sample in a study of cytomegalovirus exposure and HLA in healthy donors (TCRdb year 2017). Library preparation employed the immunoSEQ multiplex PCR assay. Held by TCRdb, this immuneACCESS table contains in-frame sequences only and omits some clones. Under half of the omission traces to an unresolved V gene where checked; the cause of the rest is unknown. The sample profile shows 110,000 or so clones; around nine tenths of them were found once. The top ten hold about 2% of the sample. The sample consisted of PBMCs. These receptors all come from a woman aged 18 to 35 in good health and CMV-seronegative.

In its sample, this clone was seen a few times. The chain has TRBV30 and TRBJ2-5; 7 bases map to TRBD2. The CDR3 is 12 residues long. From germline, CDR1 is GTSNPN and CDR2 SVGIG (reference sequence). For the CDR3, the DNA is TGTGCGGTGGGAGGGCCGGGGGAGACCCAGTACTTC. Protein product: CAVGGPGETQYF. Full variable domain (missing parts from reference TRBV30 and TRBJ2-5): SQTIHQWPATLVQPVGSPLSLECTVEGTSNPNLYWYRQAAGRGLQLLFYSVGIGQISSEVPQNLSASRPQDRQFILSSKKLLLSDSGFYLCAVGGPGETQYFGPGTRLLVL.

The chain carries TRBV28 and TRBJ1-1; 7 nucleotides agree with TRBD1. Germline CDR1 MDHEN, CDR2 SYDVKM. This CDR3 is 14 amino acids long. After removal of 6 bases from V and 1 base from J, the junction contained 5 bases not matched to a gene. For the CDR3, the DNA is TGTGCCAGCAGGTATACAGGGGCGAACACTGAAGCTTTCTTT. Its translation: CASRYTGANTEAFF.

The rearrangement uses TRBV28 and TRBJ2-4; 9 bases are a match to TRBD2. The CDR3 consists of 20 residues. Unmatched junction bases numbered 12, after V lost 0 bases and J lost 0 bases. Germline CDR1 and CDR2: MDHEN and SYDVKM. The CDR3 DNA is TGTGCCAGCAGTTTATGGGTGGCTAGCGGGGTGGGTGGAGCCAAAAACATTCAGTACTTC. Amino acid sequence: CASSLWVASGVGGAKNIQYF.

There are a few counts of this clone. The chain recombines TRBV19 with TRBJ2-7; TRBD1 matches at 8 bases. This CDR3 spans 14 amino acids. Trimming removed 5 bases from V and 2 bases from J; junction bases left unmatched: 5. The germline gives CDR1 LNHDA, CDR2 SQIVND (reference sequence). As DNA, the CDR3 is TGTGCCAGTAGTGTCGGACAGGGCCCCTACGAGCAGTACTTC. It codes for CASSVGQGPYEQYF.

The V call is TRBV27, the J call TRBJ2-1; no definite D call. The CDR3 extends over 13 amino acids. The V end lost 2 bases, the J end lost 3 bases, and 5 bases lay between the germline ends. Germline V CDR1 and CDR2: MNHEY, SMNVEV (reference sequence). Here the CDR3 DNA reads TGTGCCAGCAGTTTAGACAACTACAATGAGCAGTTCTTC. Protein product: CASSLDNYNEQFF.

J is TRBJ1-1 and V is TRBV7-9, with D possibly TRBD1 on 6 matching bases. CDR3 length: 17 residues. Germline V lookup: CDR1 SEHNR, CDR2 FQNEAQ (reference sequence). V shed 4 bases and J shed 0 bases, with 18 bases lying between them. DNA of the CDR3: TGTGCCAGCAGCTCCCCTTTCTTAACAGGGATGAACACTGAAGCTTTCTTT. Translation gives CASSSPFLTGMNTEAFF.

The chain uses TRBV29-1 and TRBJ2-5; 8 bases fit TRBD1. Germline V gives CDR1 SQVTM, CDR2 ANQGSEA. The CDR3 runs to 12 residues. The CDR3 loop reads CSAPGQDETQYF. The DNA for the CDR3 is TGCAGTGCTCCGGGACAGGATGAGACCCAGTACTTC.

This clone is a singleton in its sample. The chain couples TRBV6-1 to TRBJ2-2; a possible D gene is TRBD2 (5 bases). Germline CDR1 is MNHNS and CDR2 is SASEGT. Trimming took 4 bases from V and 5 from J, leaving 11 bases between them. This CDR3 has 14 amino acids. The CDR3 reads CASSVSSWTGELFF. The DNA of the CDR3 is TGTGCCAGCAGTGTGTCTAGCTGGACCGGGGAGCTGTTTTTT.

This sequence joins TRBV28 and TRBJ1-4; a weak D match, TRBD1 (5 bases). The CDR3 covers 12 residues. Trimming cost V 8 bases and J 8 bases, with 12 bases left between them. Germline V gene data show CDR1 as MDHEN and CDR2 as SYDVKM. CDR3 residues: CASGGRQEKLFF. As DNA, the CDR3 is TGTGCCAGCGGGGGGAGGCAGGAAAAACTGTTTTTT.

V usage is TRBV28 and J usage is TRBJ1-2; maybe TRBD1 (6 bases). Germline V gene sequence: CDR1 MDHEN, CDR2 SYDVKM. The CDR3 has 15 residues. V shed 3 bases and J shed 5 bases, with 16 bases lying between them. The CDR3 here is CASSLSRGSLYGYTF. DNA for the CDR3: TGTGCCAGCAGTTTGAGCAGGGGTTCTTTGTATGGCTACACCTTC.

The genes are TRBV7-6 and TRBJ2-3; possibly TRBD2 for D (6 bases). The CDR3 loop spans 14 amino acids. Trimming shortened V by 2 bases and J by 5 bases, and 11 bases separated the two germline ends. The germline V gene encodes CDR1 SGHVS and CDR2 FNYEAQ. The CDR3 DNA follows: TGTGCCAGCAGCTTATCCGTGGGGGGAGATACGCAGTATTTT. Amino acid sequence: CASSLSVGGDTQYF.

V and J are TRBV28 and TRBJ1-6; TRBD1 matches at 7 bases. The CDR3 sequence is 16 residues long. Germline V lookup: CDR1 MDHEN, CDR2 SYDVKM. After removal of 4 bases from V and 3 bases from J, the junction contained 6 bases not matched to a gene. The CDR3 loop is CASSSYRDSYNSPLHF. Here the CDR3 DNA reads TGTGCCAGCAGTTCCTACCGGGACAGCTATAATTCACCCCTCCACTTT. The entire variable domain, with the rest obtained from reference TRBV28 and TRBJ1-6, is as follows: DVKVTQSSRYLVKRTGEKVFLECVQDMDHENMFWYRQDPGLGLRLIYFSYDVKMKEKGDIPEGYSVSREKKERFSLILESASTNQTSMYLCASSSYRDSYNSPLHFGNGTRLTVT.

This rearrangement joins TRBV2 to TRBJ2-7, with TRBD1 identical over 10 bases. There are 18 residues in the CDR3. J was trimmed by 2 bases and V by 0 bases; bases with no gene match: 10. The V gene's germline CDR1 is SNHLY and CDR2 FYNNEI. The CDR3 region has the DNA TGTGCCAGCAGTGAAGCTATTGCAACGGGACAGGGGCCCTACGAGCAGTACTTC. Translation: CASSEAIATGQGPYEQYF.

The chain has TRBV9 and TRBJ2-3, with TRBD2 matching over 9 bases. Trimming at V came to 1 base and at J to 0 bases, leaving 3 bases not matched to a gene. CDR3 size: 16 residues. Germline V lookup: CDR1 SGDLS, CDR2 YYNGEE. Here the CDR3 DNA reads TGTGCCAGCAGCGTACGACTAGCGGCGAGCACAGATACGCAGTATTTT. This codes for CASSVRLAASTDTQYF.

DNA for the CDR3: TGTGCCAGCAGCTTAGTTCTAGCGGGGGGGAGGCCCTACGAGCAGTACTTC. It is translated as CASSLVLAGGRPYEQYF. This chain connects TRBV7-2 to TRBJ2-7; 12 bases agree with TRBD2. The CDR3 sequence is 17 residues long. V lost 1 base, J lost 2 bases, and 6 bases stayed unmatched. Germline CDR1 is SGHTA and CDR2 is FQGNSA.

The chain links TRBV4-1 to TRBJ1-1; D is unclear. Trimming took off 1 base at V and 2 bases at J, with 5 bases between the two ends. The CDR3 spans 13 residues. Per the germline V gene, CDR1 is MGHRA and CDR2 is YSYEKL. The DNA for the CDR3 is TGCGCCAGCAGCCAAGTCCTCAACACTGAAGCTTTCTTT. It yields the protein CASSQVLNTEAFF.

The sample holds one count of this clone. This chain links TRBV9 with TRBJ2-1; 12 bases align to TRBD2. J gave up 6 bases and V 4 bases, and 11 bases lay outside the gene matches. Germline loops: CDR1 SGDLS, CDR2 YYNGEE. This CDR3 comprises 17 residues. The CDR3 coding sequence is TGTGCCAGCAGCTATCCCGTGGAACTAGCGGGGGGCAATGAGCAGTTCTTC. Amino acid sequence: CASSYPVELAGGNEQFF.

The count of this clone is one. This chain connects TRBV4-2 to TRBJ1-1, with 8 bases that match TRBD1. This CDR3 is built from 15 residues. Germline V CDR1 and CDR2: LGHNA, YNFKEQ. With 0 bases clipped from V and 1 base from J, the junction kept 1 base outside the gene matches. CDR3 nucleotide sequence: TGTGCCAGCAGCCAAGAAACAGGGGGGAACACTGAAGCTTTCTTT. This encodes CASSQETGGNTEAFF.

V usage is TRBV4-1 and J usage is TRBJ2-6, with TRBD1 matching over 9 bases. The CDR3 runs 18 residues. Germline CDR1 MGHRA, CDR2 YSYEKL. J was trimmed by 0 bases and V by 1 base; bases with no gene match: 4. The CDR3 nucleotides read TGCGCCAGCAGCCAAGCGGGACAGGGTCTCTCTGGGGCCAACGTCCTGACTTTC. Encoded protein: CASSQAGQGLSGANVLTF.

The V and J genes are TRBV5-6 and TRBJ1-6, with D perhaps TRBD1 (5 bases). V dropped 2 bases and J dropped 11 bases, with 11 bases sitting between them. The CDR3 is 13 residues long. Germline V lookup: CDR1 SGHDT, CDR2 YYEEEE. As DNA, the CDR3 is TGTGCCAGCAGCTTAGGGGCAGCTACACCCCTCCACTTT. It yields the protein CASSLGAATPLHF.

The chain joins TRBV2 to TRBJ1-5; 7 bases line up with TRBD1. The V and J ends lost 3 bases and 6 bases, in that order; junction bases with no gene match: 8. CDR3 length: 15 residues. CDR1 and CDR2 (germline): SNHLY, FYNNEI. For the CDR3, the DNA is TGTGCCAGCAGTGAGGTAGGGGGCGGGTTTCAGCCCCAGCATTTT. The encoded protein is CASSEVGGGFQPQHF.

The gene calls are TRBV11-2 and TRBJ1-1, with D possibly TRBD1 on 6 matching bases. V gave up 5 bases and J gave up 4 bases, with 14 bases separating them. The CDR3 has 14 amino acids. The V gene's germline CDR1 is SGHAT and CDR2 FQNNGV. The CDR3 DNA sequence: TGTGCCAGCAGCCAACAGGGACGGGCCACTGAAGCTTTCTTT. Protein sequence: CASSQQGRATEAFF.

The chain is built from TRBV7-8 and TRBJ1-1, with D possibly being TRBD1 (6 bases). This CDR3 comprises 12 residues. The V gene lost 8 bases and the J gene lost 1 base, with 8 bases spanning the gap. CDR1 is SGHVS, CDR2 FQNEAQ, per germline. CDR3 nucleotide sequence: TGTGCCAGCGGGGGCTCGAACACTGAAGCTTTCTTT. It codes for CASGGSNTEAFF. The variable domain in full, completed from reference TRBV7-8 and TRBJ1-1, reads GAGVSQSPRYKVAKRGQDVALRCDPISGHVSLFWYQQALGQGPEFLTYFQNEAQLDKSGLPSDRFFAERPEGSVSTLKIQRTQQEDSAVYLCASGGSNTEAFFGQGTRLTVV.

This chain links TRBV5-4 with TRBJ2-7; D is possibly TRBD2 (7 bases). The ends were cut back, 4 bases at V and 3 bases at J, with 11 bases in the middle. The CDR3 length is 13 residues. Looked up from germline, CDR1 is SGHNT and CDR2 is YYREEE (reference sequence). This CDR3 is CASSPGGLYEQYF. The CDR3 DNA is TGTGCCAGCAGCCCCGGGGGGCTCTACGAGCAGTACTTC.

This chain joins TRBV10-3 and TRBJ2-7; 7 bases align to TRBD2. CDR3 length: 14 residues. Germline assignment: CDR1 ENHRY and CDR2 SYGVKD. Germline trimming cut 6 bases from V and 2 bases from J; bases unmatched to any gene: 7. CDR3 DNA sequence: TGTGCCATCAGAGAGCGGGATTCGGCCTACGAGCAGTACTTC. Translated, it gives CAIRERDSAYEQYF.